This T cell receptor beta chain was profiled in a study of T-cell memory formation after mild COVID-19. Background on the study: Clusters were largely donor specific. Study-level findings and limits: Shrinking CD4+ clones were chiefly CM and EM; CD8+ ones were chiefly EMRA.

The germline gives CDR1 SGHRS, CDR2 YFSETQ. Trimming left V 4 bases short and J 4 bases short, with 12 bases between. This CDR3 is 13 amino acids long. Constant-segment primers were used for 5'RACE, and the resulting TCR alpha and TCR beta cDNA libraries carried sample barcodes and UMIs. Using its own MiXCR run on the 5' RACE reads, TCRdb lists one record per CDR3 protein. Among approximately 340,000 distinct CDR3 sequences listed, approximately 15% were seen once. This clonotype was seen only a few times. The antigen is undetermined. The TCR comes from a man younger than 30 who had mild COVID-19 (a few samples of this study predate the infection). Cell type and time point are not known. The chain employs TRBV5-1 and TRBJ2-7, with a tentative D call TRBD2 (6 bases). Sequencing was done on a sample of PBMCs or a T cell subset sorted from them (not recorded which). CDR3: CASSPGEIYEQYF. The CDR3 DNA is TGCGCCAGCAGCCCGGGGGAGATATACGAGCAGTACTTC.